Sequencing of this T cell receptor (beta chain) was carried out in a study of identifying expanded T cells in peripheral blood. Sequencing was performed with immunoSEQ multiplex PCR; in TCRdb, only in-frame clones are kept and a portion is missing. The sample lists some 72,000 clones; 90% were seen once. Healthy donors had no documented immune events, such as infections, while sampled. V dropped 5 bases and J dropped 6 bases, with 14 bases sitting between them. Germline V lookup: CDR1 SGHTA, CDR2 FQGNSA. The CDR3 is 13 amino acids. A single count supports this clone. The same CDR3 can be traced to other DNA sequences in this sample.

Source material: blood. The receptor's source is a person aged 18 to 75 in good health. The chain uses TRBV7-2 and TRBJ2-7; D is uncertain. In DNA, the CDR3 is TGTGCCAGCAGCGCCTCGACCAGAGGCGAGCAGTACTTC. Its protein product is CASSASTRGEQYF.